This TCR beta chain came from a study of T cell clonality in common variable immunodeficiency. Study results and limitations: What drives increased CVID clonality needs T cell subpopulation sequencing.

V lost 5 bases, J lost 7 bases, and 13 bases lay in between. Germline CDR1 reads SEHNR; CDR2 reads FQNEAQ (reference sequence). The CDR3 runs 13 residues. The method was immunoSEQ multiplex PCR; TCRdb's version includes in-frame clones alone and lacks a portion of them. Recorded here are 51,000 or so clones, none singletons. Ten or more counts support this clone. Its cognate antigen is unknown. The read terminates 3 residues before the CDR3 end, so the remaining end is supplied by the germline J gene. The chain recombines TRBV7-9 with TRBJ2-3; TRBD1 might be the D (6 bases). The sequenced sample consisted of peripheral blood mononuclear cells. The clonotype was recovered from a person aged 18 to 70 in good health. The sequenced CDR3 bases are TGTGCCAGCAGCCCCAACAGGGCTAATACG. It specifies CASSPNRANT. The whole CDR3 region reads CASSPNRANTQYF.